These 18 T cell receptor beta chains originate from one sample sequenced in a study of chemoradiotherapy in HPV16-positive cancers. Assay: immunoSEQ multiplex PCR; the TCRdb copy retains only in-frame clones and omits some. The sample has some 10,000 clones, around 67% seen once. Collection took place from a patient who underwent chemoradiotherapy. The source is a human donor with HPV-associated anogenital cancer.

This CDR3 reads CATSRETNANTGELFF. CDR3 sequence (DNA): TGTGCCACCAGCAGGGAAACTAACGCGAACACCGGGGAGCTGTTTTTT. The rearrangement links TRBV15 to TRBJ2-2; no definite D call. This CDR3 has 16 amino acids. Looked up from germline, CDR1 is LNHNV and CDR2 is YYDKDF (reference sequence). V lost 3 bases and J 0 bases, leaving 11 bases between the germline ends.

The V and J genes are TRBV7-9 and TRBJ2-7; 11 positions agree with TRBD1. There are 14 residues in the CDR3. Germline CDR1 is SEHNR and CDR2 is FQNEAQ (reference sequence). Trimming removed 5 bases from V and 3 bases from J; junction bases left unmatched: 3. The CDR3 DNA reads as TGTGCCAGCAGCCCGGGACAGGGGGACTACGAGCAGTACTTC. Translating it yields CASSPGQGDYEQYF.

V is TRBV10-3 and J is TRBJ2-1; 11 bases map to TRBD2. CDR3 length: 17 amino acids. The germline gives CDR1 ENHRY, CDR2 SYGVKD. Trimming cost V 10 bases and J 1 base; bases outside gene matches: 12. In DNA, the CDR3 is TGTGCCACCCAGGGACTAGCGGAACCAACTTCCTACAATGAGCAGTTCTTC. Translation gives CATQGLAEPTSYNEQFF.

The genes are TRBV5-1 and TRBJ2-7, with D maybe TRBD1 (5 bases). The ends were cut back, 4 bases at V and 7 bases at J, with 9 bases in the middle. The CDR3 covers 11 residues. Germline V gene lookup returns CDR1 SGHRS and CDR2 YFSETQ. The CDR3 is CASSQGREQYF. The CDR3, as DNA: TGCGCCAGCAGCCAGGGAAGGGAGCAGTACTTC.

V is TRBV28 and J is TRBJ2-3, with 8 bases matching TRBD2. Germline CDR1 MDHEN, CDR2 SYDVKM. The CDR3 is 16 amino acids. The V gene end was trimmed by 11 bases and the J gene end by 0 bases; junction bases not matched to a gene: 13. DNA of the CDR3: TGTGCCTTCTCGCCTCGGGGGGGGAGGAGCACAGATACGCAGTATTTT. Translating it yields CAFSPRGGRSTDTQYF.

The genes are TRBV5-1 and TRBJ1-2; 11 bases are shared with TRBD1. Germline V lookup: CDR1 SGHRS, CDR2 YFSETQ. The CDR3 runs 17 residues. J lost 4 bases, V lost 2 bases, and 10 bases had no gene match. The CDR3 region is CASSLNRRTGGFYGYTF. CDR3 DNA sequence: TGCGCCAGCAGCTTAAATAGGCGGACAGGGGGCTTCTATGGCTACACCTTC.

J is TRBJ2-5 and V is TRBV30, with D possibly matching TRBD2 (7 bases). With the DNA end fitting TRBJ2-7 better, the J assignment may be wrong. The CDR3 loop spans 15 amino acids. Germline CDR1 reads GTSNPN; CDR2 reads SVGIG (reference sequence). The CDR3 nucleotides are TGTGCCTGGAGTGCCAGGGGACTACGGTTCTACGAGCAGTACTTC. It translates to CAWSARGLRFYEQYF.

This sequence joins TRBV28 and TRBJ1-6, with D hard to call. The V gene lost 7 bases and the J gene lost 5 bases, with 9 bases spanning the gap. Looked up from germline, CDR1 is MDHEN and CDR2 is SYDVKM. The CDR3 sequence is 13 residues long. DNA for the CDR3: TGTGCCAGCACCGCGGCTAATAATTCACCCCTCCACTTT. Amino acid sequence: CASTAANNSPLHF.

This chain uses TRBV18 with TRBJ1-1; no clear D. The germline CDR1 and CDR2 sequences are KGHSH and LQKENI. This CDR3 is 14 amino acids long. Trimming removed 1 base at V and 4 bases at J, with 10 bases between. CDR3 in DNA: TGTGCCAGCTCACCACTAAGGGTTGGCACTGAAGCTTTCTTT. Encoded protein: CASSPLRVGTEAFF.

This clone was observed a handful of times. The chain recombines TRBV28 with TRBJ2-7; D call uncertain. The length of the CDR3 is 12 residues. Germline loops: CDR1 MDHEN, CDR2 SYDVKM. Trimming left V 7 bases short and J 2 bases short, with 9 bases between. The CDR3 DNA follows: TGTGCCAGCATCGGCACCACCTACGAGCAGTACTTC. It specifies CASIGTTYEQYF. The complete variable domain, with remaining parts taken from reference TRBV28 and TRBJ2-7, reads DVKVTQSSRYLVKRTGEKVFLECVQDMDHENMFWYRQDPGLGLRLIYFSYDVKMKEKGDIPEGYSVSREKKERFSLILESASTNQTSMYLCASIGTTYEQYFGPGTRLTVT.

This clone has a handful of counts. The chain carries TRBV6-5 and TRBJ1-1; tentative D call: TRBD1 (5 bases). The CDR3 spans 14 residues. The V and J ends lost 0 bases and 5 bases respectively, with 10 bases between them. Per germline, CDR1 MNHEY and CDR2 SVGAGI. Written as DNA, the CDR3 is TGTGCCAGCAGTTACTCGACGGGACCAACTGAAGCTTTCTTT. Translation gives CASSYSTGPTEAFF.

The CDR3 region is CASSRRDSYNEQFF. The CDR3 DNA follows: TGTGCCAGCAGCAGGCGGGACTCCTACAATGAGCAGTTCTTC. The chain joins TRBV7-6 to TRBJ2-1; D is perhaps TRBD2 (6 bases). The CDR3 contains 14 residues. The V gene lost 5 bases and the J gene lost 0 bases, with 8 bases spanning the gap. The germline gives CDR1 SGHVS, CDR2 FNYEAQ.

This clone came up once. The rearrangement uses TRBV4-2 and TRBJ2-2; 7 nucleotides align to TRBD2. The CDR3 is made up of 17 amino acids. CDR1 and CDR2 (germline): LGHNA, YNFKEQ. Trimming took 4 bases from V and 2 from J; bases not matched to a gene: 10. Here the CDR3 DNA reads TGTGCCAGCAGCCTCTATGACCGGACTAGAAACACCGGGGAGCTGTTTTTT. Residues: CASSLYDRTRNTGELFF.

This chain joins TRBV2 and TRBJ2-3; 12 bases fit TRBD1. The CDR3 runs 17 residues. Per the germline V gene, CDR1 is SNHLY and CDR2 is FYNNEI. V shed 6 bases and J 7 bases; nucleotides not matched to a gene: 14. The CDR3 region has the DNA TGTGCCAGCAGCCCTCAATCCGGGACAGGGGGCTCGAATACGCAGTATTTT. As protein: CASSPQSGTGGSNTQYF.

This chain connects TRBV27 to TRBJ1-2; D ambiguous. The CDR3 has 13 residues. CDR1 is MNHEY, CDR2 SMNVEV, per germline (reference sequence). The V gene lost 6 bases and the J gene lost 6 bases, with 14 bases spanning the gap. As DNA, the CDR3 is TGTGCCAGCAGGGCAGGAAGAATCCATGGCTACACCTTC. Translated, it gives CASRAGRIHGYTF.

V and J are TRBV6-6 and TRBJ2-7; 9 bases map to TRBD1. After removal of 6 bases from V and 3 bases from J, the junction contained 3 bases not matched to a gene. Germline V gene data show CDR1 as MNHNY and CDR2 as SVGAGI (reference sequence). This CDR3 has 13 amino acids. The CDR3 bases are TGTGCCAGCAGCAAGGGACAGGGCTACGAGCAGTACTTC. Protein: CASSKGQGYEQYF.

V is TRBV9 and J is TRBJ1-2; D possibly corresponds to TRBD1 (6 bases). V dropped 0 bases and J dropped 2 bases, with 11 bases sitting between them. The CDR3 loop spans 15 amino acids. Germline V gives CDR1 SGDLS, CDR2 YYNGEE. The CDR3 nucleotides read TGTGCCAGCAGCGTAGGGGGGGCTATGAACTATGGCTACACCTTC. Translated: CASSVGGAMNYGYTF.

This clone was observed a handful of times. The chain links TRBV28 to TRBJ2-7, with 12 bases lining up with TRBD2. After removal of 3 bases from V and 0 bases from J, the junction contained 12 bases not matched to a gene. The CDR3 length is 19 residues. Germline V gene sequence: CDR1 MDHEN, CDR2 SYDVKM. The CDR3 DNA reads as TGTGCCAGCAGTTTTTCCGGACTAGCGGGAACCCTATTCTCCTACGAGCAGTACTTC. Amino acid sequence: CASSFSGLAGTLFSYEQYF.